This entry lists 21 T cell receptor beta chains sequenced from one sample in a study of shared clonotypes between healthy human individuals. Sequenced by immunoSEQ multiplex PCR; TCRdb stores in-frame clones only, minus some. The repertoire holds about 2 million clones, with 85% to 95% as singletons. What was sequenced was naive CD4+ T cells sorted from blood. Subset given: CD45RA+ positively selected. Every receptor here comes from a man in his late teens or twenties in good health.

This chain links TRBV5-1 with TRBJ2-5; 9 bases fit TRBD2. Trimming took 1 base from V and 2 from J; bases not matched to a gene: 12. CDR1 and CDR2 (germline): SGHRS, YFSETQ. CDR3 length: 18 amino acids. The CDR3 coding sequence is TGCGCCAGCAGCTTGCGTCTGGCGGGAGGGGGGAAACAAGAGACCCAGTACTTC. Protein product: CASSLRLAGGGKQETQYF.

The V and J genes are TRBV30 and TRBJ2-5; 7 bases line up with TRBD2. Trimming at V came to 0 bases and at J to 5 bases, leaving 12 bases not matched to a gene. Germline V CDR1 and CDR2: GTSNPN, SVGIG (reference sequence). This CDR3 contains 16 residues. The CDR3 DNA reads TGTGCCTGGAGTGTAGGCGGCGGGAGAGCGAGCGAGACCCAGTACTTC. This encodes CAWSVGGGRASETQYF.

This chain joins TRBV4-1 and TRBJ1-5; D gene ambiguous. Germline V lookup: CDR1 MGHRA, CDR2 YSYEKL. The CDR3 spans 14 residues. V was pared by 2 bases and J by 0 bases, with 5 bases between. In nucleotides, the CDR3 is TGCGCCAGCAGCCAACCGGATAGCAATCAGCCCCAGCATTTT. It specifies CASSQPDSNQPQHF.

CDR3 bases: TGTGCCAGCAGCTTGGGGGGGTACGGGACCCAGTACTTC. This encodes CASSLGGYGTQYF. The V gene is TRBV5-4, the J gene TRBJ2-5, with D perhaps TRBD1 or TRBD2 (5 bases each). V was pared by 0 bases and J by 7 bases, with 10 bases between. The CDR3 is made up of 13 amino acids. Germline V gives CDR1 SGHNT, CDR2 YYREEE (reference sequence).

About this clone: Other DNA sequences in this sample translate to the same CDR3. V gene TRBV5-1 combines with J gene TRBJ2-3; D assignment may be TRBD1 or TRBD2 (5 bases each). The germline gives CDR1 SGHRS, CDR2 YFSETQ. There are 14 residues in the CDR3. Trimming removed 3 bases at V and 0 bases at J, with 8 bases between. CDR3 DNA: TGCGCCAGCAGCTCGGGGCTGAGCACAGATACGCAGTATTTT. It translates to CASSSGLSTDTQYF.

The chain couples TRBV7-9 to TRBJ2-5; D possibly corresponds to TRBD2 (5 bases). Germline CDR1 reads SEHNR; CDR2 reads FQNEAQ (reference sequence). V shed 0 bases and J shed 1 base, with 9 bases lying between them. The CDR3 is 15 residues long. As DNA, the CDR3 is TGTGCCAGCAGCTTAGCCGAGGGTTTCCAAGAGACCCAGTACTTC. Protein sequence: CASSLAEGFQETQYF.

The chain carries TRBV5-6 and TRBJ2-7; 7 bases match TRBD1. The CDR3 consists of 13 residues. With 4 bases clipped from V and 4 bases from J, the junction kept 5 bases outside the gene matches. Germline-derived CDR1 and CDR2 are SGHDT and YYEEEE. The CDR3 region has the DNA TGTGCCAGCAGCAAGGGACAGATGTACGAGCAGTACTTC. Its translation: CASSKGQMYEQYF. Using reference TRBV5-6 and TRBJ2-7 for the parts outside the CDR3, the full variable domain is DAGVTQSPTHLIKTRGQQVTLRCSPKSGHDTVSWYQQALGQGPQFIFQYYEEEERQRGNFPDRFSGHQFPNYSSELNVNALLLGDSALYLCASSKGQMYEQYFGPGTRLTVT.

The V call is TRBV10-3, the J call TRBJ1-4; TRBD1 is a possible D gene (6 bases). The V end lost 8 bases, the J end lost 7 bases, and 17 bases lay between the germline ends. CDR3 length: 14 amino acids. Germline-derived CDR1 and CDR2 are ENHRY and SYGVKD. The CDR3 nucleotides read TGTGCCATCGGGAGGCCAGGGGTAGGTGAAAAACTGTTTTTT. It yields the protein CAIGRPGVGEKLFF.

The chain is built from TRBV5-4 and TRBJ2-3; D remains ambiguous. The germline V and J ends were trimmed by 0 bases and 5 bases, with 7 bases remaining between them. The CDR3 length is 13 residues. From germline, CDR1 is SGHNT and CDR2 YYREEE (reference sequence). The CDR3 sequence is CASSLGAGDTQYF. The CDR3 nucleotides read TGTGCCAGCAGCTTGGGGGCCGGAGATACGCAGTATTTT.

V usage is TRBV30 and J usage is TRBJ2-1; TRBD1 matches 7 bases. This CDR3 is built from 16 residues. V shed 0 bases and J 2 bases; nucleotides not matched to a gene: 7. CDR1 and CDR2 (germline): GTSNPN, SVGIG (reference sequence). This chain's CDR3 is CAWSVNRQGPYNEQFF. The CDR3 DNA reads TGTGCCTGGAGTGTGAACCGACAGGGCCCCTACAATGAGCAGTTCTTC.

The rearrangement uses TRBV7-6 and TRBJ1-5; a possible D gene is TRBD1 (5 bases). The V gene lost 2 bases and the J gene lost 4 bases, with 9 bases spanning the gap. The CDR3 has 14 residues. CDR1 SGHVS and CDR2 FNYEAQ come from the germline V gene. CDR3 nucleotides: TGTGCCAGCAGCTTACTCAGGGAAAATCAGCCCCAGCATTTT. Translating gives CASSLLRENQPQHF.

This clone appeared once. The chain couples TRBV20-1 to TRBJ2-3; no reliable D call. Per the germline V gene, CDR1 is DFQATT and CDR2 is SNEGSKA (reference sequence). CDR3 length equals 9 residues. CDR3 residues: CTLSDTQYF. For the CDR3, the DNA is TGCACGTTGTCGGATACGCAGTATTTT.

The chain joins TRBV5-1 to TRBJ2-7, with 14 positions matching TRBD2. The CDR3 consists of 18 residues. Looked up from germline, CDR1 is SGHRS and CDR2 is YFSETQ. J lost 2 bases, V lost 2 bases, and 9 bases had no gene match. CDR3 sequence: CASSFGLAGGGFTYEQYF. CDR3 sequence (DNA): TGCGCCAGCAGCTTCGGACTAGCGGGAGGCGGGTTTACCTACGAGCAGTACTTC.

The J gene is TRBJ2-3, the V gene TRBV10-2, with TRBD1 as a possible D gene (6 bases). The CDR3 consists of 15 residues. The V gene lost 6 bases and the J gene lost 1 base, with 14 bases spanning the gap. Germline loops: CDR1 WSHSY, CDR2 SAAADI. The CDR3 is CASRQGVEGTDTQYF. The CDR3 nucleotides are TGCGCCAGCAGACAGGGAGTGGAAGGCACAGATACGCAGTATTTT.

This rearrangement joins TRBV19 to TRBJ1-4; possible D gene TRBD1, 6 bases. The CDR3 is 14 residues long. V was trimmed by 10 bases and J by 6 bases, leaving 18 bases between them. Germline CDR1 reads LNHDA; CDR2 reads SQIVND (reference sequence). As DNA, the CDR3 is TGTGCCACCAAGGGGGGTGGAGTCTATGAAAAACTGTTTTTT. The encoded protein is CATKGGGVYEKLFF.

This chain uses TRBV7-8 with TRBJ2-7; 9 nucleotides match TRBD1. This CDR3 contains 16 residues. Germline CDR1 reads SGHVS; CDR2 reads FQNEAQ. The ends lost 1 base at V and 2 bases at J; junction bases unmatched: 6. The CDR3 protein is CASSLVYRDRAYEQYF. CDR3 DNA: TGTGCCAGCAGCTTAGTGTACCGGGACAGGGCCTACGAGCAGTACTTC.

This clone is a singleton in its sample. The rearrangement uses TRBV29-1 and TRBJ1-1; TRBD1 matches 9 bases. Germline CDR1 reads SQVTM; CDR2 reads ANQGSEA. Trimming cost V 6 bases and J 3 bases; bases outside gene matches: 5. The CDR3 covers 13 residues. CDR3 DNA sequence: TGCAGCGTGGACAGGGGTGCGGACACTGAAGCTTTCTTT. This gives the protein CSVDRGADTEAFF.

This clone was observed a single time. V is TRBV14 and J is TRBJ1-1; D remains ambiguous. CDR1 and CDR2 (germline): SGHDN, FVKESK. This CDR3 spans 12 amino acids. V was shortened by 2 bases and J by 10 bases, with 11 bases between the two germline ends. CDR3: CASSQRSPGAFF. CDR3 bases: TGTGCCAGCAGCCAACGGAGCCCGGGAGCTTTCTTT.

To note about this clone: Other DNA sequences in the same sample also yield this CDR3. The CDR3 DNA is TGTGCCAGCAGTTTGGCAGATACGCAGTATTTT. Protein: CASSLADTQYF. The gene calls are TRBV27 and TRBJ2-3; no clear D gene. Germline V lookup: CDR1 MNHEY, CDR2 SMNVEV (reference sequence). Trimming removed 3 bases from V and 4 bases from J, with 2 bases in between. CDR3 length equals 11 residues.

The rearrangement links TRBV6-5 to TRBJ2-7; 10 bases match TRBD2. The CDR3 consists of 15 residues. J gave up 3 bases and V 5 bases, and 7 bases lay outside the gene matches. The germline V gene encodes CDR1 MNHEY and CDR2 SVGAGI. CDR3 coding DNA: TGTGCCAGCAGTGCGGGACTAGCGAATAACTACGAGCAGTACTTC. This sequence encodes CASSAGLANNYEQYF.

The CDR3 sequence: CASSQGTSGPHNEQFF. The DNA of the CDR3 is TGCGCCAGCAGCCAGGGGACTAGCGGACCACACAATGAGCAGTTCTTC. The rearrangement links TRBV5-1 to TRBJ2-1; 11 positions match TRBD2. The CDR3 length is 16 residues. The germline V gene has CDR1 SGHRS and CDR2 YFSETQ. The V segment lost 4 bases and the J segment 5 bases; nucleotides outside the gene matches: 8.